The rows below give T cell receptor beta chains drawn from one sample of a study of OX40 agonist ivuxolimab in advanced cancers. Produced via immunoSEQ multiplex PCR; TCRdb's table is partial and in-frame only. The sample records 60,000 or so clones, 86% being singletons. The source was CD4+ or CD8+ T cells sorted from blood, collected in a trial of the OX40 agonist ivuxolimab. The receptor source for this set is an adult with an advanced solid tumor such as melanoma, head and neck, liver or kidney cancer. Each CDR3 is given with its conserved first and last residue. D genes are given only for firm matches. Clone size appears in some rows only: once, few, many, or a class for an expanded clone.

v_gene	d_gene	j_gene	abundance	CDR3aa	CDR3nt
TRBV6-1	.	TRBJ2-2	.	CASASGGLSTGELFF	TGTGCCAGCGCGAGTGGGGGGCTGTCCACCGGGGAGCTGTTTTTT
TRBV13	TRBD1	TRBJ2-4	.	CASRGQGSPKNIQYF	TGTGCCAGCAGAGGACAGGGGAGTCCCAAAAACATTCAGTACTTC
TRBV28	.	TRBJ2-5	.	CASSLGTHSAYF	TGTGCCAGCAGTTTAGGGACTCATAGCGCGTACTTC
TRBV28	.	TRBJ1-5	.	CASSPGPLYSNQPQHF	TGTGCCAGCAGTCCGGGACCGCTCTATAGCAATCAGCCCCAGCATTTT
TRBV19	.	TRBJ1-2	once	CASWGDYGYTF	TGTGCCAGCTGGGGGGACTATGGCTACACCTTC
TRBV5-4	.	TRBJ2-3	.	CASAGMREDTDTQYF	TGTGCCAGCGCCGGGATGAGGGAGGACACAGATACGCAGTATTTT
TRBV5-1	.	TRBJ2-1	.	CASSLPRDSYNEQFF	TGCGCCAGCAGCTTGCCCCGGGACTCCTACAATGAGCAGTTCTTC
TRBV4-1	.	TRBJ1-6	.	CASSQDPQADNSPLHF	TGCGCCAGCAGCCAAGATCCCCAGGCAGATAATTCACCCCTCCACTTT
TRBV4-1	.	TRBJ1-4	.	CASSFTMQVSNEKLFF	TGCGCCAGCAGCTTCACAATGCAGGTGTCTAATGAAAAACTGTTTTTT
TRBV18	TRBD2	TRBJ2-7	.	CASSQGRDYEQYF	TGTGCCAGCTCACAGGGGAGGGACTACGAGCAGTACTTC
TRBV7-9	TRBD2	TRBJ2-1	.	CASSPPGLAYNEQFF	TGTGCCAGCAGCCCTCCGGGACTAGCCTACAATGAGCAGTTCTTC
TRBV28	TRBD1	TRBJ2-7	.	CASSFGTGTGYYEQYF	TGTGCCAGCAGTTTTGGCACCGGGACAGGCTACTACGAGCAGTACTTC
TRBV4-1	TRBD2	TRBJ2-7	.	CASSQPAGGTYEQYF	TGCGCCAGCAGCCAACCCGCGGGGGGAACCTACGAGCAGTACTTC
TRBV5-6	.	TRBJ1-5	few	CASSLGQVKQPQHF	TGTGCCAGCAGCTTGGGGCAGGTCAAGCAGCCCCAGCATTTT
TRBV4-2	TRBD1	TRBJ2-6	.	CASSQGTGTTGANVLTF	TGTGCCAGCAGCCAGGGGACAGGGACTACTGGGGCCAACGTCCTGACTTTC
TRBV10-2	TRBD1	TRBJ2-2	.	CASSDPGQRRTGELFF	TGCGCCAGCAGTGACCCGGGACAGAGAAGGACCGGGGAGCTGTTTTTT
TRBV6-1	.	TRBJ1-1	.	CASRIQGRNTEAFF	TGTGCCAGCAGGATACAGGGACGGAACACTGAAGCTTTCTTT
TRBV11-2	.	TRBJ2-1	.	CASRVSGRGSYNEQFF	TGTGCCAGCAGGGTATCGGGGAGGGGGTCCTACAATGAGCAGTTCTTC
TRBV18	.	TRBJ1-5	.	CASSPPVDMSNQPQHF	TGTGCCAGCTCACCGCCGGTGGACATGAGCAATCAGCCCCAGCATTTT
TRBV25-1	.	TRBJ2-7	.	CASSAIGQLYEQYF	TGTGCCAGCAGTGCGATCGGGCAGTTATACGAGCAGTACTTC
TRBV18	.	TRBJ1-6	once	CASSPPGQAGSLHF	TGTGCCAGCTCACCACCGGGTCAAGCGGGATCCCTCCACTTT
TRBV4-2	TRBD2	TRBJ2-5	.	CASSQEATGRGETQYF	TGTGCCAGCAGCCAAGAGGCAACCGGGCGGGGGGAGACCCAGTACTTC
TRBV7-8	TRBD1	TRBJ1-1	.	CASSLVAGGVTEAFF	TGTGCCAGCAGCTTAGTTGCAGGGGGCGTCACTGAAGCTTTCTTT
TRBV6-1	.	TRBJ1-1	.	CASRREAIRDTEAFF	TGTGCCAGCCGGAGGGAGGCGATCCGGGACACTGAAGCTTTCTTT